These 24 T cell receptor beta chains came from one sample sequenced in a study of T cell changes during pregnancy in multiple sclerosis. The method was immunoSEQ multiplex PCR; TCRdb's version includes in-frame clones alone and lacks a portion of them. The sample records roughly 100,000 clones, roughly 89% being singletons. Sequenced here: peripheral blood, sampled after pregnancy. These receptors were taken from a female donor in good health, enrolled as a control in a pregnancy study.

The gene calls are TRBV14 and TRBJ2-1; 7 bases align to TRBD2. Germline V gene sequence: CDR1 SGHDN, CDR2 FVKESK. V lost 4 bases, J lost 3 bases, and 9 bases stayed unmatched. CDR3 size: 16 residues. CDR3 DNA: TGTGCCAGCAGCCCAGAAGCGGGACTAATCTACAATGAGCAGTTCTTC. It is translated as CASSPEAGLIYNEQFF.

The chain uses TRBV4-1 and TRBJ2-3; D is ambiguous. This CDR3 has 15 amino acids. CDR1 and CDR2 (germline): MGHRA, YSYEKL. Trimming removed 0 bases from V and 5 bases from J, with 12 bases in between. CDR3 coding DNA: TGCGCCAGCAGCCAAGAAGTCGCACCGGGAGATACGCAGTATTTT. This sequence encodes CASSQEVAPGDTQYF.

This clone was seen only once. The chain combines TRBV4-3 with TRBJ1-2; D is possibly TRBD1 (6 bases). V was shortened by 4 bases and J by 2 bases, with 11 bases between the two germline ends. The CDR3 totals 14 residues. Germline lookup yields CDR1 LGHNA and CDR2 YSLEER. The CDR3: CASSRQGLNYGYTF. Written as DNA, the CDR3 is TGCGCCAGCAGCCGGCAGGGGCTAAACTATGGCTACACCTTC.

This clone was observed once. CDR3 DNA: TGTGCCAGCAGCGAACAGGGGGCACGCTACGAGCAGTACTTC. Translating it yields CASSEQGARYEQYF. This chain connects TRBV7-3 to TRBJ2-7; 9 nucleotides agree with TRBD1. Germline V CDR1 and CDR2: SGHTA, FQGTGA. This CDR3 has 14 amino acids. Trimming cost V 5 bases and J 3 bases; bases outside gene matches: 5.

The chain links TRBV19 to TRBJ1-2; D is perhaps TRBD1 (5 bases). Germline assignment: CDR1 LNHDA and CDR2 SQIVND (reference sequence). V lost 6 bases and J lost 2, with 16 bases in between. CDR3 length: 15 residues. CDR3 in amino acids: CASSRESGRNYGYTF. DNA of the CDR3: TGTGCCAGTAGCCGGGAGTCAGGGCGAAACTATGGCTACACCTTC.

The chain carries TRBV7-2 and TRBJ1-1; 8 bases match TRBD1. This CDR3 region has 15 residues. Germline V gives CDR1 SGHTA, CDR2 FQGNSA. J gave up 5 bases and V 2 bases, and 7 bases lay outside the gene matches. CDR3 residues: CASSLRQGANTEAFF. The CDR3 bases are TGTGCCAGCAGCTTACGGCAGGGGGCAAATACTGAAGCTTTCTTT.

The chain has TRBV9 and TRBJ2-5; D may be TRBD2 (5 bases). CDR1 and CDR2 from the germline V gene are SGDLS and YYNGEE. V was trimmed by 0 bases and J by 5 bases, leaving 14 bases between them. This CDR3 comprises 15 residues. CDR3 in amino acids: CASSVEGSPGETQYF. In nucleotides, the CDR3 is TGTGCCAGCAGCGTAGAGGGCAGCCCGGGGGAGACCCAGTACTTC. The whole variable domain, remainder taken from reference TRBV9 and TRBJ2-5, is DSGVTQTPKHLITATGQRVTLRCSPRSGDLSVYWYQQSLDQGLQFLIQYYNGEERAKGNILERFSAQQFPDLHSELNLSSLELGDSALYFCASSVEGSPGETQYFGPGTRLLVL.

The chain is built from TRBV4-2 and TRBJ1-5; TRBD1 is a possible D gene (5 bases). The CDR3 consists of 15 residues. Looked up from germline, CDR1 is LGHNA and CDR2 is YNFKEQ. V gave up 0 bases and J gave up 7 bases, with 13 bases separating them. DNA of the CDR3: TGTGCCAGCAGCCAAGAAGGGCAGGGTGGACAGCCCCAGCATTTT. It yields the protein CASSQEGQGGQPQHF.

The CDR3 nucleotides read TGTGCCAGCGGGAGCTCTATCGGGGGGGCCCCCCCTAGCACAGATACGCAGTATTTT. Translated: CASGSSIGGAPPSTDTQYF. The chain recombines TRBV7-8 with TRBJ2-3; 8 nucleotides agree with TRBD2. CDR1 is SGHVS, CDR2 FQNEAQ, per germline. This CDR3 contains 19 residues. V gave up 8 bases and J gave up 0 bases; unmatched junction bases: 19.

V is TRBV9 and J is TRBJ2-5, with 10 bases fitting TRBD2. Per the germline V gene, CDR1 is SGDLS and CDR2 is YYNGEE. J was trimmed by 3 bases and V by 3 bases; bases with no gene match: 8. This CDR3 has 16 amino acids. The CDR3 loop reads CASSGTYSGGKETQYF. The CDR3 region has the DNA TGTGCCAGCAGCGGGACATATAGCGGGGGGAAAGAGACCCAGTACTTC.

The rearrangement links TRBV9 to TRBJ1-6; D is perhaps TRBD1 (5 bases). Trimming shortened V by 1 base and J by 7 bases, and 12 bases separated the two germline ends. Germline assignment: CDR1 SGDLS and CDR2 YYNGEE. The CDR3 consists of 15 residues. The CDR3 bases are TGTGCCAGCAGCGTACACACGGGGGGAAATTCACCCCTCCACTTT. This codes for CASSVHTGGNSPLHF.

The chain has TRBV28 and TRBJ1-2; no clear D gene. Trimming removed 7 bases from V and 5 bases from J, with 14 bases in between. Germline CDR1 is MDHEN and CDR2 is SYDVKM. The CDR3 is 13 amino acids. CDR3 protein: CASTLGRSYGYTF. CDR3 sequence (DNA): TGTGCCAGCACCTTGGGGAGGAGTTATGGCTACACCTTC.

CDR3 bases: TGCGCCAGCAGCCAAGAGAAAAGGGAGACTGGAAACACCATATATTTT. As protein: CASSQEKRETGNTIYF. This chain uses TRBV4-1 with TRBJ1-3; D not certain. The length of the CDR3 is 16 residues. Germline CDR1 is MGHRA and CDR2 is YSYEKL. Trimming shortened V by 0 bases and J by 2 bases, and 11 bases separated the two germline ends.

The chain uses TRBV7-9 and TRBJ1-2, with a possible D match to TRBD1 (5 bases). This CDR3 has 14 amino acids. Trimming removed 5 bases at V and 1 base at J, with 11 bases between. Looked up from germline, CDR1 is SEHNR and CDR2 is FQNEAQ (reference sequence). The CDR3 sequence is CASSPGGDNYGYTF. In DNA, the CDR3 is TGTGCCAGCAGCCCTGGGGGGGATAACTATGGCTACACCTTC.

The chain links TRBV30 to TRBJ1-5; 9 positions match TRBD1. Germline CDR1 and CDR2: GTSNPN and SVGIG (reference sequence). The ends lost 3 bases at V and 2 bases at J; junction bases unmatched: 8. The CDR3 loop spans 16 amino acids. CDR3 in DNA: TGTGCCTGGAGGACTAAACAGGGGGCGCGCAATCAGCCCCAGCATTTT. Protein: CAWRTKQGARNQPQHF.

V and J are TRBV28 and TRBJ2-7; 8 positions match TRBD2. J gave up 5 bases and V 6 bases, and 6 bases lay outside the gene matches. The germline CDR1 and CDR2 sequences are MDHEN and SYDVKM. The length of the CDR3 is 13 residues. For the CDR3, the DNA is TGTGCCAGCAGCCCCCTAGCGGGCCACGAGCAGTACTTC. Translated, it gives CASSPLAGHEQYF.

As concerns this clone: Other DNA variants within this sample encode the same CDR3. The genes are TRBV12-5 and TRBJ1-2, with D perhaps TRBD1 (5 bases). V was cut by 0 bases and J by 4 bases, with 12 bases left in between. Germline V gene lookup returns CDR1 LGHNT and CDR2 FRNRAP. This CDR3 spans 15 amino acids. CDR3 protein: CASGLVGGILYGYTF. The CDR3 nucleotides read TGTGCTAGTGGTTTGGTGGGGGGAATACTCTATGGCTACACCTTC.

This sequence joins TRBV2 and TRBJ2-5, with 12 bases that match TRBD1. The V gene end was trimmed by 6 bases and the J gene end by 5 bases; junction bases not matched to a gene: 10. The CDR3 extends over 16 amino acids. CDR1 is SNHLY and CDR2 is FYNNEI in the germline V gene. CDR3: CASSPGQGALGETQYF. In nucleotides, the CDR3 is TGTGCCAGCAGCCCGGGACAGGGGGCCTTAGGGGAGACCCAGTACTTC.

The V call is TRBV28, the J call TRBJ1-2; D is perhaps TRBD1 (5 bases). With 7 bases removed from V and 4 bases from J, the gap between germline ends came to 16 bases. There are 14 residues in the CDR3. CDR1 is MDHEN and CDR2 is SYDVKM in the germline V gene. The CDR3, as DNA: TGTGCCAGCACCCTGGGGGGGAGTTCCTATGGCTACACCTTC. Its protein is CASTLGGSSYGYTF.

The chain uses TRBV5-6 and TRBJ2-5; perhaps TRBD1 as D (5 bases). The V end lost 2 bases, the J end lost 5 bases, and 10 bases lay between the germline ends. The CDR3 spans 13 residues. Germline values: CDR1 SGHDT, CDR2 YYEEEE. The CDR3 reads CASSFQGRETQYF. For the CDR3, the DNA is TGTGCCAGCAGCTTCCAGGGAAGGGAGACCCAGTACTTC. The variable domain in full, with the rest retrieved from reference TRBV5-6 and TRBJ2-5, is DAGVTQSPTHLIKTRGQQVTLRCSPKSGHDTVSWYQQALGQGPQFIFQYYEEEERQRGNFPDRFSGHQFPNYSSELNVNALLLGDSALYLCASSFQGRETQYFGPGTRLLVL.

This clone was found once. The chain joins TRBV4-1 to TRBJ2-5; 8 bases line up with TRBD1. The junction had 10 bases not matched to a gene; V was cut back by 3 bases and J by 4 bases. Germline V CDR1 and CDR2: MGHRA, YSYEKL. CDR3 length equals 16 residues. This chain's CDR3 is CASSQRRQGLGETQYF. The CDR3 bases are TGCGCCAGCAGCCAGCGACGACAGGGGCTCGGAGAGACCCAGTACTTC.

This sequence joins TRBV19 and TRBJ1-5; 7 bases line up with TRBD1. V shed 5 bases and J 2 bases; nucleotides not matched to a gene: 12. The germline V gene has CDR1 LNHDA and CDR2 SQIVND (reference sequence). The CDR3 consists of 17 residues. The CDR3 DNA is TGTGCCAGTAGTCACTACAGGGGTGGTTCGGGCAATCAGCCCCAGCATTTT. This gives the protein CASSHYRGGSGNQPQHF.

The chain couples TRBV9 to TRBJ1-2; the match to TRBD1 covers 8 bases. This CDR3 region has 16 residues. V was pared by 4 bases and J by 0 bases, with 8 bases of the junction left unmatched. In germline, CDR1 is SGDLS, CDR2 YYNGEE. The CDR3 sequence is CASSPTGGQANYGYTF. The CDR3 region has the DNA TGTGCCAGCAGCCCAACAGGGGGACAAGCTAACTATGGCTACACCTTC.

The genes are TRBV28 and TRBJ2-5, with D perhaps matching TRBD2 (7 bases). The V end was cut by 2 bases, the J end by 1 base, with 14 bases between. Germline V gene data show CDR1 as MDHEN and CDR2 as SYDVKM. This CDR3 region has 16 residues. The CDR3 reads CASSLRGGMIQETQYF. In nucleotides, the CDR3 is TGTGCCAGCAGTTTAAGGGGGGGGATGATCCAAGAGACCCAGTACTTC.